The 14 T cell receptor beta chains reported below all come from one sample, sequenced in a study of blood T cell repertoires in COVID-19 (dated by TCRdb to 2020 to 2021). Libraries were prepared through the immunoSEQ multiplex PCR assay. Not all clones reach the TCRdb copy of this immuneACCESS table, which keeps in-frame sequences only. Checked studies attribute under half of the gap to unresolved V genes and leave the rest unexplained. This sample gives about 160,000 clones in total; 84% of them show up just once. Roughly 14% of the sample is taken by the ten largest. Source material: peripheral blood. The origin of the receptors is a man aged 18 to 29 with active or convalescent COVID-19.

This clone showed up just a few times. The V gene is TRBV9, the J gene TRBJ1-5; 7 positions match TRBD1. Trimming at V came to 3 bases and at J to 0 bases, leaving 3 bases not matched to a gene. The germline CDR1 and CDR2 sequences are SGDLS and YYNGEE. This CDR3 spans 15 amino acids. CDR3 amino acids: CASSAGTASNQPQHF. The CDR3 DNA follows: TGTGCCAGCAGCGCAGGGACAGCTAGCAATCAGCCCCAGCATTTT.

The J gene is TRBJ1-3, the V gene TRBV7-2; D ambiguous. V lost 2 bases to trimming and J lost 9 bases, with 11 bases between them. In germline, CDR1 is SGHTA, CDR2 FQGNSA. The CDR3 has 13 residues. CDR3 protein: CASSLRGVGTIYF. The CDR3 bases are TGTGCCAGCAGCTTACGGGGAGTCGGCACCATATATTTT.

The gene calls are TRBV19 and TRBJ1-5; a weak D match, TRBD1 (6 bases). The germline V gene encodes CDR1 LNHDA and CDR2 SQIVND (reference sequence). V lost 5 bases and J lost 4, with 9 bases in between. The CDR3 sequence is 13 residues long. Here the CDR3 DNA reads TGTGCCAGTAGTCCCGGACAGAATCAGCCCCAGCATTTT. This encodes CASSPGQNQPQHF.

The rearrangement links TRBV24-1 to TRBJ2-5; 9 positions match TRBD1. V dropped 12 bases and J dropped 5; count of bases not matched to a gene: 18. Germline CDR1 reads KGHDR; CDR2 reads SFDVKD. The CDR3 loop spans 16 amino acids. CDR3 in DNA: TGTGCCCTCGACGATATACCCACAGGGGGCTGCGAGACCCAGTACTTC. Translated: CALDDIPTGGCETQYF.

The J gene is TRBJ2-7, the V gene TRBV19; 10 bases match TRBD2. Germline V lookup: CDR1 LNHDA, CDR2 SQIVND (reference sequence). This CDR3 is 16 amino acids long. The junction had 7 bases not matched to a gene; V was cut back by 5 bases and J by 0 bases. CDR3 sequence reads: CASSSSGGPSSYEQYF. In DNA, the CDR3 is TGTGCCAGTAGTTCTAGCGGGGGACCGAGCTCCTACGAGCAGTACTTC.

The chain joins TRBV6-1 to TRBJ1-3, with 7 bases matching TRBD1. Losses at the gene ends were 2 bases for V and 2 bases for J; bases not matched to a gene: 6. Germline V gene data show CDR1 as MNHNS and CDR2 as SASEGT. The CDR3 runs to 16 residues. CDR3 coding DNA: TGTGCCAGCAGTGAATCCCCGCAGGGGGCTGGAAACACCATATATTTT. Protein: CASSESPQGAGNTIYF.

This clone came up many times. V usage is TRBV4-3 and J usage is TRBJ2-1; maybe TRBD2 (6 bases). Trimming left V 5 bases short and J 0 bases short, with 14 bases between. CDR3 length: 16 amino acids. Germline V gene data show CDR1 as LGHNA and CDR2 as YSLEER. In DNA, the CDR3 is TGCGCCAGCAGCGATCGGCGGGATGGCTCCTACAATGAGCAGTTCTTC. Protein product: CASSDRRDGSYNEQFF.

This clone was recorded only once. The chain links TRBV28 to TRBJ1-1; 9 bases align to TRBD1. Unmatched junction bases numbered 2, after V lost 5 bases and J lost 4 bases. Germline loops: CDR1 MDHEN, CDR2 SYDVKM. CDR3 length: 13 residues. The CDR3 sequence: CASSLTGGTEAFF. The CDR3 nucleotides are TGTGCCAGCAGTCTGACAGGGGGCACTGAAGCTTTCTTT.

The V gene is TRBV18, the J gene TRBJ2-2; 9 nucleotides line up with TRBD2. This CDR3 spans 18 amino acids. Germline CDR1 reads KGHSH; CDR2 reads LQKENI. The ends lost 2 bases at V and 2 bases at J; junction bases unmatched: 9. DNA of the CDR3: TGTGCCAGCTCACCATTTCAGGGTAGCGGGAGAAACACCGGGGAGCTGTTTTTT. Residues: CASSPFQGSGRNTGELFF.

J is TRBJ2-7 and V is TRBV21-1; the table calls TRBD2, which could not be checked here. TRBV21-1 is assigned pseudogene status. CDR3 length equals 14 residues. CDR3 nucleotide sequence: TGTGCCAGCAGACCGGGACTAGCGAGGTACGAGCAGTACTTC. It translates to CASRPGLARYEQYF.

V usage is TRBV7-9 and J usage is TRBJ2-7; 10 nucleotides match TRBD1. V lost 6 bases, J lost 4 bases, and 6 bases stayed unmatched. This CDR3 region has 14 residues. Germline-derived CDR1 and CDR2 are SEHNR and FQNEAQ (reference sequence). CDR3: CASRPDRGRYEQYF. DNA for the CDR3: TGTGCCAGCAGACCTGACAGGGGGCGATACGAGCAGTACTTC.

The chain employs TRBV18 and TRBJ2-3; D is possibly TRBD2 (6 bases). Trimming pared 3 bases from V and 2 bases from J, leaving 12 bases between. The CDR3 runs 15 residues. From germline, CDR1 is KGHSH and CDR2 LQKENI. CDR3 DNA: TGTGCCAGCTCACCGGTGAGGGACTTCACAGATACGCAGTATTTT. It is translated as CASSPVRDFTDTQYF.

Notes on this clone: At the DNA level, this CDR3 is encoded by other sequences in the same sample as well. This sequence joins TRBV30 and TRBJ2-7; 9 bases agree with TRBD1. The CDR3 contains 12 residues. In germline, CDR1 is GTSNPN, CDR2 SVGIG (reference sequence). Losses at the gene ends were 5 bases for V and 4 bases for J; bases not matched to a gene: 3. CDR3 amino acids: CAWDRGTYEQYF. The CDR3 nucleotides read TGTGCCTGGGACAGGGGGACGTACGAGCAGTACTTC.

The chain combines TRBV30 with TRBJ2-1; TRBD2 agrees at 8 bases. CDR3 length equals 15 residues. CDR1 is GTSNPN, CDR2 SVGIG, per germline (reference sequence). With V trimmed by 0 bases and J by 9 bases, 10 bases remained unmatched. CDR3 in amino acids: CAWSVLGRARPEQFF. The CDR3 nucleotides are TGTGCCTGGAGTGTACTCGGGAGGGCCCGCCCTGAGCAGTTCTTC.